The table lists the clone carrying this T cell receptor (beta chain) with a few counts. The antigen remains unidentified. The CDR3 sequence is 17 residues long. V was pared by 1 base and J by 3 bases, with 8 bases of the junction left unmatched. Per germline, CDR1 SSHAT and CDR2 FNYEAQ (reference sequence). One entry per CDR3 protein results from TCRdb running MiXCR on the RT-PCR reads. The sample has roughly 790,000 distinct CDR3 sequences; 21% are singletons. This entry comes from a study of response to subunit inactivated influenza vaccine. Study-wide results and limits: After each seasonal influenza vaccination, few new T cells are recruited, the authors suggested.

The specimen comprised PBMCs from blood, sampled less than 6 days after vaccination. The receptor was derived from a man aged 50-60 years who received an inactivated influenza vaccine. The V and J genes are TRBV7-7 and TRBJ2-5; 10 positions match TRBD2. CDR3 DNA: TGTGCCAGCAGCTTAGGTGATGGGACTAGCGCAGAAGAGACCCAGTACTTC. It is translated as CASSLGDGTSAEETQYF.